The 8 T cell receptor beta chains below were found in one sample sequenced in a study of T cells after yellow fever vaccination. Via MiXCR, TCRdb re-called the 5' RACE reads, giving one row per CDR3 protein. Of hundreds of thousands of distinct CDR3 sequences in the sample, around an eighth were seen once. The sample was PBMCs, taken on the day of the yellow fever booster vaccination. The receptors shown here come from a man aged 30 to 39 who received the YFV17D yellow fever vaccine.

This clonotype has more than one count but fewer than ten. The gene calls are TRBV19 and TRBJ2-7; either TRBD1 or TRBD2 may fit D (5 bases each). V shed 6 bases and J shed 3 bases, with 15 bases lying between them. The CDR3 runs 14 residues. Germline CDR1 LNHDA, CDR2 SQIVND (reference sequence). The CDR3 DNA follows: TGTGCCAGTAGAAATACCGGGACGAGCTACGAGCAGTACTTC. Encoded protein: CASRNTGTSYEQYF.

About this clonotype: The missing conserved phenylalanine or tryptophan at the end of this CDR3 makes a read error likely. The chain combines TRBV12-3 or TRBV12-4 with TRBJ2-1; D remains unclear. There are 14 residues in the CDR3. CDR3 in amino acids: CSSSRVPLINEQFS. The CDR3 DNA follows: TGTTCCTCGTCCCGGGTCCCGCTAATCAATGAGCAGTTCTCC.

This chain uses TRBV10-3 with TRBJ1-5, with TRBD1 matching over 7 bases. Germline values: CDR1 ENHRY, CDR2 SYGVKD. The V and J ends lost 2 bases and 4 bases, in that order; junction bases with no gene match: 11. The CDR3 consists of 17 residues. The CDR3: CAISEAMTGLENQPQHF. CDR3 coding DNA: TGTGCCATCAGTGAGGCGATGACAGGGTTGGAAAATCAGCCCCAGCATTTT.

This clonotype has a handful of counts. The chain employs TRBV6-2 or TRBV6-3 and TRBJ2-2; 8 bases map to TRBD1. The V segment lost 2 bases and the J segment 4 bases; nucleotides outside the gene matches: 6. The CDR3 spans 16 residues. Germline values: CDR1 MNHEY, CDR2 SVGEGT. Here the CDR3 DNA reads TGTGCCAGCAGTTACCCATTGGACAGGGTCACCGGGGAGCTGTTTTTT. Its protein product is CASSYPLDRVTGELFF.

This clonotype was detected a few times. This chain links TRBV20-1 with TRBJ2-7; possible D gene TRBD2, 5 bases. CDR3 length: 12 amino acids. V dropped 3 bases and J dropped 9 bases, with 15 bases sitting between them. Germline loops: CDR1 DFQATT, CDR2 SNEGSKA (reference sequence). Written as DNA, the CDR3 is TGCAGTGCTAGGGCTTCGAGGGAGACGCAGTACTTC. This translates into CSARASRETQYF.

The rearrangement uses TRBV28 and TRBJ1-1, with TRBD1 as a possible D gene (5 bases). V was pared by 6 bases and J by 2 bases, with 13 bases between. This CDR3 spans 14 amino acids. In germline, CDR1 is MDHEN, CDR2 SYDVKM. Here the CDR3 reads CASRDGQLNTEAFF. Written as DNA, the CDR3 is TGTGCCAGCAGGGATGGACAACTTAACACTGAAGCTTTCTTT. The entire variable domain, with the rest obtained from reference TRBV28 and TRBJ1-1, is as follows: DVKVTQSSRYLVKRTGEKVFLECVQDMDHENMFWYRQDPGLGLRLIYFSYDVKMKEKGDIPEGYSVSREKKERFSLILESASTNQTSMYLCASRDGQLNTEAFFGQGTRLTVV.

In this sample, this clonotype turned up many times. The V call is TRBV10-1, the J call TRBJ2-1; 14 bases fit TRBD2. The J segment lost 3 bases and the V segment lost 6 bases, leaving 4 bases of the junction unmatched. The germline V gene has CDR1 WNHNN and CDR2 SYGVQD (reference sequence). The CDR3 length is 16 residues. CDR3 residues: CASRPGLAGGYNEQFF. CDR3 in DNA: TGCGCCAGCAGACCCGGACTAGCGGGAGGCTACAATGAGCAGTTCTTC.

In this sample, this clonotype turned up many times. The chain recombines TRBV29-1 with TRBJ2-5, with 8 bases lining up with TRBD1. The V and J ends lost 6 bases and 5 bases, in that order; junction bases with no gene match: 5. The V gene's germline CDR1 is SQVTM and CDR2 ANQGSEA. The CDR3 covers 12 residues. CDR3 region: CSVGQGSETQYF. The CDR3 nucleotides are TGCAGCGTCGGACAGGGATCGGAGACCCAGTACTTC.